Below, 20 T cell receptor beta chains from the same sample are listed, as sequenced in a study of blood T cell repertoires in COVID-19. Assay: immunoSEQ multiplex PCR; the TCRdb copy retains only in-frame clones and omits some. This sample carries 450,000 or so clones, 90% of them seen once, and the ten largest clones take about 0.57%. The sample consisted of PBMCs or T cells enriched from blood (not recorded which). All receptors come from a young man who had recovered from COVID-19.

This chain uses TRBV18 with TRBJ1-1; D is unresolved. Germline-derived CDR1 and CDR2 are KGHSH and LQKENI. The CDR3 is made up of 16 amino acids. V lost 2 bases and J lost 1, with 14 bases in between. CDR3 residues: CASSPAGNVGNTEAFF. The CDR3 bases are TGTGCCAGCTCACCAGCGGGGAATGTGGGGAACACTGAAGCTTTCTTT.

The genes are TRBV6-2 or TRBV6-3 and TRBJ2-1, with D tentatively TRBD2 (6 bases). Trimming took 6 bases from V and 9 from J, leaving 9 bases between them. Germline V CDR1 and CDR2: MNHEY, SVGEGT. This CDR3 has 11 residues. This CDR3 is CASSAGREQFF. The CDR3 DNA sequence: TGTGCCAGCAGCGCGGGGCGTGAGCAGTTCTTC.

The chain combines TRBV5-1 with TRBJ2-3; 7 bases align to TRBD2. The CDR3 covers 15 residues. Per the germline V gene, CDR1 is SGHRS and CDR2 is YFSETQ. J gave up 5 bases and V 0 bases, and 6 bases lay outside the gene matches. CDR3 coding DNA: TGCGCCAGCAGCTTGGAGGCTAGCGGTGGAGATACGCAGTATTTT. It encodes CASSLEASGGDTQYF.

The V and J genes are TRBV10-2 and TRBJ1-3, with D hard to call. Trimming cost V 3 bases and J 16 bases, with 16 bases left between them. The CDR3 covers 12 residues. Germline values: CDR1 WSHSY, CDR2 SAAADI. The CDR3 loop is CASSELPALRYF. DNA for the CDR3: TGCGCCAGCAGTGAACTACCAGCCCTTAGGTATTTT.

V gene TRBV2 combines with J gene TRBJ2-1; 8 bases agree with TRBD1. The CDR3 runs to 14 residues. CDR1 and CDR2 (germline): SNHLY, FYNNEI. The trim removed 8 bases at V and 1 base at J, leaving 4 bases unmatched. The CDR3 DNA reads as TGTGCCAGCCACCGGGACAGGTCCTACAATGAGCAGTTCTTC. This translates into CASHRDRSYNEQFF.

In its sample, this clone was seen once. This chain connects TRBV30 to TRBJ1-5; 9 positions agree with TRBD1. The CDR3 totals 16 residues. The V and J ends lost 2 bases and 0 bases, in that order; junction bases with no gene match: 5. Germline V gene sequence: CDR1 GTSNPN, CDR2 SVGIG (reference sequence). This chain's CDR3 is CAWSQKGQGSNQPQHF. The CDR3 DNA reads as TGTGCCTGGAGTCAAAAGGGACAGGGTAGCAATCAGCCCCAGCATTTT. Combining the CDR3 with reference TRBV30 and TRBJ1-5 gives the whole variable domain SQTIHQWPATLVQPVGSPLSLECTVEGTSNPNLYWYRQAAGRGLQLLFYSVGIGQISSEVPQNLSASRPQDRQFILSSKKLLLSDSGFYLCAWSQKGQGSNQPQHFGDGTRLSIL.

This clone showed up just once. The J gene is TRBJ2-2, the V gene TRBV14; D is possibly TRBD1 (6 bases). The CDR3 has 14 residues. V lost 4 bases to trimming and J lost 4 bases, with 10 bases between them. Germline V gene data show CDR1 as SGHDN and CDR2 as FVKESK. The DNA of the CDR3 is TGTGCCAGCAGCCCAAGGGGGTTCACCGGGGAGCTGTTTTTT. Amino acids: CASSPRGFTGELFF.

This chain uses TRBV23-1 with TRBJ1-2; D ambiguous. TRBV23-1 is an open reading frame whose function is uncertain. CDR3 length: 15 residues. V was trimmed by 1 base and J by 3 bases, leaving 12 bases between them. In nucleotides, the CDR3 is TGCGCCAGCAGTCAATACCCGTGTCAGGACTATGGCTACACCTTC. It yields the protein CASSQYPCQDYGYTF.

The J gene is TRBJ2-2, the V gene TRBV7-3; 7 bases are shared with TRBD2. CDR1 SGHTA and CDR2 FQGTGA come from the germline V gene. V lost 0 bases, J lost 4 bases, and 8 bases stayed unmatched. This CDR3 region has 17 residues. CDR3 bases: TGTGCCAGCAGCTTAACTTTCGGAGCGGGACTCACCGGGGAGCTGTTTTTT. It yields the protein CASSLTFGAGLTGELFF.

This clone came up once. The rearrangement joins TRBV29-1 to TRBJ2-7, with 7 bases that match TRBD2. Germline V gene data show CDR1 as SQVTM and CDR2 as ANQGSEA. CDR3 length: 13 amino acids. Unmatched junction bases numbered 10, after V lost 4 bases and J lost 7 bases. The CDR3 DNA sequence: TGCAGCGTTGCCTGGGGAGGGCCAGAAGAGCAGTACTTC. This gives the protein CSVAWGGPEEQYF.

This clone has only one observation. This chain uses TRBV3-1 (or the pseudogene TRBV3-2) with TRBJ2-5; TRBD2 agrees at 9 bases. Germline CDR1 reads LGHDT; CDR2 reads YNNKEL (reference sequence). The junction had 10 bases not matched to a gene; V was cut back by 4 bases and J by 4 bases. The CDR3 spans 16 residues. The CDR3 DNA is TGTGCCAGCAGCCCTGAGGGGCGGGGGGGCGGAGAGACCCAGTACTTC. This encodes CASSPEGRGGGETQYF.

This clone was observed a handful of times. This chain links TRBV29-1 with TRBJ2-7; D remains ambiguous. V lost 4 bases, J lost 2 bases, and 9 bases lay in between. The CDR3 runs 12 residues. Looked up from germline, CDR1 is SQVTM and CDR2 is ANQGSEA. CDR3 nucleotide sequence: TGCAGCGTTGCCCAGGCTGCCTACGAGCAGTACTTC. Translation: CSVAQAAYEQYF.

The chain uses TRBV19 and TRBJ2-7, with no clear D. In germline, CDR1 is LNHDA, CDR2 SQIVND (reference sequence). The length of the CDR3 is 14 residues. The germline V and J ends were trimmed by 4 bases and 0 bases, with 10 bases remaining between them. In DNA, the CDR3 is TGTGCCAGTAGTAACCAACAGAGCTCCTACGAGCAGTACTTC. Encoded protein: CASSNQQSSYEQYF.

The V and J genes are TRBV12-3 or TRBV12-4 and TRBJ1-1, with TRBD1 matching over 8 bases. The length of the CDR3 is 13 residues. V was clipped by 5 bases and J by 1 base; unmatched bases: 0. CDR3 protein: CASSTGGNTEAFF. CDR3 DNA sequence: TGTGCCAGCAGTACAGGGGGGAACACTGAAGCTTTCTTT.

The chain carries TRBV11-2 and TRBJ1-3; tentatively, D is TRBD1 (6 bases). This CDR3 region has 14 residues. CDR1 is SGHAT, CDR2 FQNNGV, per germline. Deletions cut 5 bases from V and 8 bases from J, with 16 bases between. This CDR3 reads CASSLGQGPDTIYF. The CDR3 DNA reads as TGTGCCAGCAGCCTTGGGCAGGGGCCCGACACCATATATTTT.

V gene TRBV19 combines with J gene TRBJ1-2; D ambiguous. Germline V gives CDR1 LNHDA, CDR2 SQIVND (reference sequence). The CDR3 has 14 amino acids. Trimming stripped 0 bases from V and 2 bases from J, with 7 bases between. In nucleotides, the CDR3 is TGTGCCAGTAGTATAGAGGGCAGGAACTATGGCTACACCTTC. It encodes CASSIEGRNYGYTF.

The CDR3 nucleotides read TGTGCCAGCAGCCAAGATAACAGGGGAAGAACTGAAGCTTTCTTT. This translates into CASSQDNRGRTEAFF. V gene TRBV3-1 (or the pseudogene TRBV3-2) combines with J gene TRBJ1-1, with TRBD1 matching 7 bases. The V segment lost 0 bases and the J segment 5 bases; nucleotides outside the gene matches: 6. CDR1 and CDR2 from the germline V gene are LGHDT and YNNKEL (reference sequence). The CDR3 contains 15 residues.

The V call is TRBV11-2, the J call TRBJ1-1; no reliable D call. Between the trimmed V and J ends, which lost 5 bases and 1 base, there was a span of 11 bases. The CDR3 runs 14 residues. Germline V lookup: CDR1 SGHAT, CDR2 FQNNGV. The CDR3 spells CASSPPLRNTEAFF. The CDR3, as DNA: TGTGCCAGCAGCCCCCCTCTGCGGAACACTGAAGCTTTCTTT.

The chain employs TRBV29-1 and TRBJ1-1; 9 nucleotides line up with TRBD1. The CDR3 is made up of 13 amino acids. The germline gives CDR1 SQVTM, CDR2 ANQGSEA. Germline trimming cut 7 bases from V and 4 bases from J; bases unmatched to any gene: 7. For the CDR3, the DNA is TGCAGCGCCGGACAGGGGAGAGGCACTGAAGCTTTCTTT. The encoded protein is CSAGQGRGTEAFF.

V usage is TRBV18 and J usage is TRBJ2-1; 12 bases are a match to TRBD2. Germline CDR1 is KGHSH and CDR2 is LQKENI. Trimming at V came to 3 bases and at J to 4 bases, leaving 10 bases not matched to a gene. CDR3 length: 18 residues. CDR3 in DNA: TGTGCCAGCTCACCGGTCGCGACTAGCGGGGGCCCTTACAATGAGCAGTTCTTC. It specifies CASSPVATSGGPYNEQFF.